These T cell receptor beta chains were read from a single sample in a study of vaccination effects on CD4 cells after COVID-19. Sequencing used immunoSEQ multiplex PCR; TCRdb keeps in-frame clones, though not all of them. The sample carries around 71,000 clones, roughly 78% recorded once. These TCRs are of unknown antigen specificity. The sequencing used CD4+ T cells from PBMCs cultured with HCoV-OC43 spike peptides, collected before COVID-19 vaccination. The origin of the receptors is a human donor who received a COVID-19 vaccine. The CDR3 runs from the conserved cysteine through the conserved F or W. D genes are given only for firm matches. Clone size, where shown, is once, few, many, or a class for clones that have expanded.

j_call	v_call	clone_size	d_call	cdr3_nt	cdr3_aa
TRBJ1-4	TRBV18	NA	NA	TGTGCCAGCTCACGCTACAGGGAGAATGAAAAACTGTTTTTT	CASSRYRENEKLFF
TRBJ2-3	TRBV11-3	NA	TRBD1	TGTGCCAGCAGCTTGGGACAGGGGCTGACAGATACGCAGTATTTT	CASSLGQGLTDTQYF
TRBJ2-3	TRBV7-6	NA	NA	TGTGCCAGCAGCTTAGCGCCCACGGGGAGAGGAGATACGCAGTATTTT	CASSLAPTGRGDTQYF
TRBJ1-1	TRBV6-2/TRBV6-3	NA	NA	TGTGCCAGCAGTTTTCGGGGAAACACTGAAGCTTTCTTT	CASSFRGNTEAFF
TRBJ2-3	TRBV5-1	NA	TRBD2	TGCGCCAGCAGCTGGAGAGCGGGGATATCTGATACGCAGTATTTT	CASSWRAGISDTQYF
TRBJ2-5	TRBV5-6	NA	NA	TGTGCCACACGGGGCAGCCAACAAGAGACCCAGTACTTC	CATRGSQQETQYF
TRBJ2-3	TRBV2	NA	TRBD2	TGTGCCAGCAGTGACTTGGTAGCGGGGGGTGTTACAGATACGCAGTATTTT	CASSDLVAGGVTDTQYF
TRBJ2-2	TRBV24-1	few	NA	TGTGCCACCAGTGGAGGCAGCGGGGAGCTGTTTTTT	CATSGGSGELFF
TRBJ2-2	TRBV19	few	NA	TGTGCCAGTAGTAGGGCAGAGTTCCTCACCGGGGAGCTGTTTTTT	CASSRAEFLTGELFF
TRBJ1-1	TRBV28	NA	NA	TGTGCCAGCAGTTTATGGGCAGCCACGAACACTGAAGCTTTCTTT	CASSLWAATNTEAFF
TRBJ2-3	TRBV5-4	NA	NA	TGTGCCAGCAGCCACTCTAGCACCAGCACAGATACGCAGTATTTT	CASSHSSTSTDTQYF
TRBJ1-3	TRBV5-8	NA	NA	TGTGCCAGCAGTTCCGACCGGAGCTCTGGAAACACCATATATTTT	CASSSDRSSGNTIYF